The present TCR beta chain was sequenced within a study of T cells in tumors after PD-1 blockade. CDR1 is GTSNPN, CDR2 SVGIG, per germline (reference sequence). Trimming stripped 2 bases from V and 5 bases from J, with 10 bases between. The CDR3 runs to 13 residues. Assay used: immunoSEQ multiplex PCR; TCRdb lists only in-frame clones, some missing. The sample contains about 33,000 clones, over 75% of which appear only once. This rearrangement joins TRBV30 to TRBJ1-5; perhaps TRBD1 as D (6 bases). The source material was PBMCs, sampled before anti-PD-1 treatment. The clonotype comes from a human donor with basal cell carcinoma. CDR3 nucleotides: TGTGCCTGGAGTCCGTCAGGGGATCAGCCCCAGCATTTT. The encoded protein is CAWSPSGDQPQHF. Drawing the rest from reference TRBV30 and TRBJ1-5, the complete variable domain is SQTIHQWPATLVQPVGSPLSLECTVEGTSNPNLYWYRQAAGRGLQLLFYSVGIGQISSEVPQNLSASRPQDRQFILSSKKLLLSDSGFYLCAWSPSGDQPQHFGDGTRLSIL.